The clone carrying this T cell receptor (beta chain) was detected a few times. Its cognate antigen is unknown. This specimen belongs to a study of T-cell memory formation after mild COVID-19. The V gene end was trimmed by 8 bases and the J gene end by 3 bases; junction bases not matched to a gene: 3. The CDR3 runs 12 residues. Germline V gene sequence: CDR1 ENHRY, CDR2 SYGVKD. Libraries for TCRalpha and TCRbeta carried sample barcodes and unique molecular identifiers via 5'RACE. One entry per CDR3 protein results from TCRdb running MiXCR on the 5' RACE reads. The sample consists of 550,000 to 700,000 distinct CDR3 sequences, about a sixth of them appearing once. Study findings and constraints: CD4+ contracting clones lay mainly in CM and EM, CD8+ ones in EMRA. A balance of CD4 and CD8 characterized clones contracting day 15 to 85, whereas later expanders leaned CD4+.

The chain couples TRBV10-3 to TRBJ2-7, with TRBD1 identical over 8 bases. Material for sequencing was PBMCs or a T cell subset sorted from them (not recorded which). The sequence derives from an adult woman who had mild COVID-19 (a few samples of this study predate the infection). Cell type and time point are not known. CDR3 residues: CAILGQGYEQYF. CDR3 bases: TGTGCCATCCTAGGACAGGGCTACGAGCAGTACTTC.